This note documents a single TCR beta chain sequence. No antigen is known for it. The CDR3 has 13 residues. V lost 6 bases and J lost 0, with 7 bases in between. Germline V lookup: CDR1 SGHDT, CDR2 YYEEEE. This record belongs to a study of T cell repertoires in cytomegalovirus infection. Across the study: Peptides in the study included HLA-C-restricted and HLA-B-restricted CMV epitopes. Based on public TCR beta signatures, there were indications of CMV infection and of a matching HLA type. General study points: There were HLA-C-restricted CMV-specific TCR beta clonotypes dominating the ex vivo response. Identification of carriers of CMV plus the relevant HLA was performed using cumulative public TCR beta family frequency.

TCRdb re-analysed the reads in MiXCR, keeping a single row per CDR3 protein. The top ten hold about an eighth of the sample, which has about 900,000 distinct CDR3 sequences, less than 35% seen once. The genes are TRBV5-6 and TRBJ2-4; D is ambiguous. The TCR sequence derives from a human donor in good health (CMV status not recorded). Some clones in this sample may be carry-over from other donors' samples. The input for sequencing was cultured CD8+ T cells from PBMCs, taken from culture after CMV antigen stimulation. CDR3 in amino acids: CASTPGAKNIQYF. For the CDR3, the DNA is TGTGCCAGCACCCCGGGAGCCAAAAACATTCAGTACTTC.